The 31 T cell receptor beta chains given below trace back to one sample, sequenced in a study of vaccination effects on CD4 cells after COVID-19. Their recognized antigens are unknown. It was after around 10 days of culture that CD4+ T cells were isolated. This table comes from immunoSEQ multiplex PCR, and its TCRdb copy is limited to in-frame clones, with some not included. The repertoire holds tens of thousands of clones, with around 63% as singletons. The input for sequencing was CD4+ T cells from PBMCs cultured without peptide, taken before COVID-19 vaccination. The receptors were gathered from a human donor who received a COVID-19 vaccine.

This clone was found a few times. The chain recombines TRBV30 with TRBJ1-3, with a tentative D call TRBD1 (6 bases). CDR1 is GTSNPN and CDR2 is SVGIG in the germline V gene (reference sequence). V was cut by 0 bases and J by 2 bases, with 8 bases left in between. The CDR3 runs 14 residues. The CDR3 region is CAWSVGGTGNTIYF. The CDR3, as DNA: TGTGCCTGGAGTGTAGGGGGGACTGGAAACACCATATATTTT.

The CDR3 is CASSEGTIQETQYF. As DNA, the CDR3 is TGTGCCAGCAGTGAAGGGACCATTCAAGAGACCCAGTACTTC. V gene TRBV6-1 combines with J gene TRBJ2-5; no firm D call. Germline CDR1 reads MNHNS; CDR2 reads SASEGT. V gave up 1 base and J gave up 2 bases, with 8 bases separating them. The CDR3 length is 14 residues.

The chain combines TRBV6-6 with TRBJ2-2; tentatively, D is TRBD2 (6 bases). Deletions cut 5 bases from V and 6 bases from J, with 10 bases between. CDR1 MNHNY and CDR2 SVGAGI come from the germline V gene (reference sequence). This CDR3 spans 13 amino acids. This CDR3 is CASSGTWAGELFF. The CDR3, as DNA: TGTGCCAGCAGTGGGACTTGGGCCGGGGAGCTGTTTTTT.

The chain joins TRBV7-9 to TRBJ1-6, with a possible D match to TRBD1 (6 bases). The ends were cut back, 8 bases at V and 10 bases at J, with 21 bases in the middle. This CDR3 spans 15 amino acids. CDR1 and CDR2 (germline): SEHNR, FQNEAQ (reference sequence). Here the CDR3 DNA reads TGTGCCAGCGCCCAGCAGGGGCAAGTTGGATCACCCCTCCACTTT. Its protein is CASAQQGQVGSPLHF.

The chain combines TRBV10-3 with TRBJ2-7; maybe TRBD1 (6 bases). Germline V lookup: CDR1 ENHRY, CDR2 SYGVKD. V lost 6 bases, J lost 1 base, and 13 bases lay in between. The CDR3 is 14 residues long. CDR3 in DNA: TGTGCCATCAGCGACCAACAGGGATCCTACGAGCAGTACTTC. Translated, it gives CAISDQQGSYEQYF.

The J gene is TRBJ2-7, the V gene TRBV5-4; 8 bases are shared with TRBD1. The CDR3 sequence is 13 residues long. Germline loops: CDR1 SGHNT, CDR2 YYREEE (reference sequence). J was trimmed by 5 bases and V by 0 bases; bases with no gene match: 1. The CDR3 is CASSLVGQDEQYF. The CDR3 DNA reads TGTGCCAGCAGCTTGGTGGGACAGGACGAGCAGTACTTC.

V usage is TRBV7-9 and J usage is TRBJ2-3, with D tentatively TRBD2 (5 bases). CDR1 is SEHNR and CDR2 is FQNEAQ in the germline V gene (reference sequence). Trimming removed 3 bases at V and 4 bases at J, with 20 bases between. This CDR3 is 17 amino acids long. DNA of the CDR3: TGTGCCAGCAGCTTCTATGGCTCAACTAGTGGTTCAGATACGCAGTATTTT. This encodes CASSFYGSTSGSDTQYF.

This clone was seen only a few times. V is TRBV20-1 and J is TRBJ1-2, with 7 nucleotides matching TRBD1. CDR3 size: 11 residues. CDR1 is DFQATT and CDR2 is SNEGSKA in the germline V gene (reference sequence). V shed 3 bases, J shed 12 bases, and the junction held 7 bases outside the gene matches. The DNA of the CDR3 is TGCAGTGCTAGGGGTGGGACAGTACACACCTTC. Its translation is CSARGGTVHTF.

V gene TRBV30 combines with J gene TRBJ1-5, with D possibly matching TRBD1 (6 bases). From germline, CDR1 is GTSNPN and CDR2 SVGIG (reference sequence). This CDR3 is built from 15 residues. Trimming cost V 4 bases and J 6 bases, with 19 bases left between them. The DNA of the CDR3 is TGTGCCTGGATGCCCCCCGGGGGGCGCAGTCAGCCCCAGCATTTT. Encoded protein: CAWMPPGGRSQPQHF.

This sequence joins TRBV9 and TRBJ1-2; TRBD1 is a possible D gene (6 bases). CDR3 length: 13 residues. Trimming took 3 bases from V and 8 from J, leaving 14 bases between them. Germline V gene data show CDR1 as SGDLS and CDR2 as YYNGEE. The CDR3 sequence: CASSAQGGGGYTF. The CDR3 DNA reads as TGTGCCAGCAGCGCCCAAGGCGGGGGCGGCTACACCTTC. Together with reference TRBV9 and TRBJ1-2, the CDR3 gives the full variable domain: DSGVTQTPKHLITATGQRVTLRCSPRSGDLSVYWYQQSLDQGLQFLIQYYNGEERAKGNILERFSAQQFPDLHSELNLSSLELGDSALYFCASSAQGGGGYTFGSGTRLTVV.

This clone has only a few counts. The V call is TRBV19, the J call TRBJ1-1; 8 positions agree with TRBD1. After removal of 7 bases from V and 1 base from J, the junction contained 8 bases not matched to a gene. Germline assignment: CDR1 LNHDA and CDR2 SQIVND (reference sequence). This CDR3 is 15 amino acids long. For the CDR3, the DNA is TGTGCCAGTATCCCGACAGGGGCGCCGAACACTGAAGCTTTCTTT. As protein: CASIPTGAPNTEAFF.

The chain carries TRBV5-8 and TRBJ1-1; 10 bases are shared with TRBD1. The V gene end was trimmed by 3 bases and the J gene end by 5 bases; junction bases not matched to a gene: 10. Germline-derived CDR1 and CDR2 are SGHTS and YDEGEE. This CDR3 region has 16 residues. The CDR3 sequence is CASSWAGTGVRTEAFF. The CDR3 DNA is TGTGCCAGCAGCTGGGCCGGGACAGGGGTTCGTACTGAAGCTTTCTTT.

The rearrangement joins TRBV7-7 to TRBJ1-1; D might be TRBD1 (5 bases). CDR1 SSHAT and CDR2 FNYEAQ come from the germline V gene (reference sequence). CDR3 length equals 13 residues. Trimming stripped 5 bases from V and 2 bases from J, with 9 bases between. The CDR3 DNA reads as TGTGCCAGCAGCCAGACAGTTAACACTGAAGCTTTCTTT. It is translated as CASSQTVNTEAFF.

The rearrangement links TRBV2 to TRBJ2-1; TRBD2 aligns across 10 bases. The CDR3 has 16 residues. Per germline, CDR1 SNHLY and CDR2 FYNNEI. The junction had 7 bases not matched to a gene; V was cut back by 6 bases and J by 2 bases. As DNA, the CDR3 is TGTGCCAGCAGACCTACTAGCGGGATGACCTACAATGAGCAGTTCTTC. Amino acids: CASRPTSGMTYNEQFF.

The chain carries TRBV19 and TRBJ1-3; no reliable D call. Germline V gene data show CDR1 as LNHDA and CDR2 as SQIVND (reference sequence). The V end lost 7 bases, the J end lost 2 bases, and 12 bases lay between the germline ends. This CDR3 region has 14 residues. CDR3 in amino acids: CASILDTTGNTIYF. In DNA, the CDR3 is TGTGCCAGTATCCTAGACACGACTGGAAACACCATATATTTT.

The V call is TRBV24-1, the J call TRBJ2-2; TRBD1 agrees at 9 bases. Losses at the gene ends were 4 bases for V and 3 bases for J; bases not matched to a gene: 8. Per the germline V gene, CDR1 is KGHDR and CDR2 is SFDVKD. CDR3 length equals 17 residues. The CDR3 spells CATSDRGTGFDTGELFF. DNA of the CDR3: TGTGCCACCAGTGACCGCGGGACAGGGTTCGACACCGGGGAGCTGTTTTTT.

This clone was seen more than once but under ten times. This rearrangement joins TRBV4-1 to TRBJ1-6; D uncertain. The CDR3 covers 15 residues. V lost 0 bases to trimming and J lost 6 bases, with 9 bases between them. Germline loops: CDR1 MGHRA, CDR2 YSYEKL. The DNA for the CDR3 is TGCGCCAGCAGCCAAGATAAAAGGGTTAATTCACCCCTCCACTTT. Amino acid sequence: CASSQDKRVNSPLHF.

The DNA for the CDR3 is TGCGCCAGCAGCTCAGAGGGCTTGGGCATTCAGTACTTC. As protein: CASSSEGLGIQYF. The genes are TRBV5-1 and TRBJ2-4, with D perhaps TRBD2 (5 bases). The CDR3 is 13 residues long. Per the germline V gene, CDR1 is SGHRS and CDR2 is YFSETQ. The ends were cut back, 3 bases at V and 9 bases at J, with 13 bases in the middle.

The chain carries TRBV5-8 and TRBJ2-4; D is possibly TRBD1 or TRBD2 (5 bases each). Germline CDR1 and CDR2: SGHTS and YDEGEE. V was pared by 7 bases and J by 9 bases, with 17 bases between. CDR3 length: 13 residues. The CDR3 DNA sequence: TGTGCCAGCGGGGGTGGTACCTATGGCATTCAGTACTTC. Residues: CASGGGTYGIQYF.

A few counts support this clone. V usage is TRBV5-4 and J usage is TRBJ1-1; maybe TRBD1 (6 bases). Trimming pared 6 bases from V and 7 bases from J, leaving 19 bases between. The germline V gene has CDR1 SGHNT and CDR2 YYREEE (reference sequence). CDR3 length: 14 residues. CDR3 in DNA: TGTGCCAGCATTGCCGAACCGAGGGACAATGAAGCTTTCTTT. It encodes CASIAEPRDNEAFF.

The genes are TRBV4-2 and TRBJ2-2; 9 nucleotides match TRBD1. This CDR3 contains 18 residues. V was pared by 5 bases and J by 0 bases, with 10 bases of the junction left unmatched. The germline gives CDR1 LGHNA, CDR2 YNFKEQ. This CDR3 reads CASSKPGTGIPNTGELFF. The CDR3 DNA sequence: TGTGCCAGCAGCAAACCGGGGACAGGGATACCGAACACCGGGGAGCTGTTTTTT.

This chain uses TRBV19 with TRBJ2-4; 10 nucleotides agree with TRBD1. Germline V gene data show CDR1 as LNHDA and CDR2 as SQIVND (reference sequence). The trim removed 4 bases at V and 0 bases at J, leaving 6 bases unmatched. This CDR3 is 17 amino acids long. The CDR3 here is CASSKGTGALAKNIQYF. The DNA of the CDR3 is TGTGCCAGTAGTAAGGGGACAGGGGCCTTAGCCAAAAACATTCAGTACTTC.

The chain is built from TRBV18 and TRBJ2-4; D unresolved. Germline CDR1 is KGHSH and CDR2 is LQKENI. V shed 3 bases and J shed 0 bases, with 18 bases lying between them. This CDR3 has 18 residues. The CDR3 nucleotides read TGTGCCAGCTCACCTCAGGTCGGGTCTTCCGTAGCCAAAAACATTCAGTACTTC. Protein: CASSPQVGSSVAKNIQYF.

The gene calls are TRBV19 and TRBJ2-5; D gene unclear. There are 13 residues in the CDR3. The V end was cut by 3 bases, the J end by 2 bases, with 7 bases between. Germline V CDR1 and CDR2: LNHDA, SQIVND (reference sequence). The CDR3 DNA is TGTGCCAGTAGTATGGGTGAGCAAGAGACCCAGTACTTC. Translated: CASSMGEQETQYF.

The chain recombines TRBV18 with TRBJ2-2; D might be TRBD1 (6 bases). The V end was cut by 8 bases, the J end by 3 bases, with 7 bases between. The CDR3 runs 12 residues. Germline-derived CDR1 and CDR2 are KGHSH and LQKENI. This chain's CDR3 is CASRQDTGELFF. The CDR3, as DNA: TGTGCCAGCAGACAGGACACCGGGGAGCTGTTTTTT.

The genes are TRBV3-1 (or the pseudogene TRBV3-2) and TRBJ2-4; D possibly corresponds to TRBD2 (5 bases). Trimming took off 0 bases at V and 0 bases at J, with 12 bases between the two ends. The CDR3 is 17 amino acids. Germline CDR1 LGHDT, CDR2 YNNKEL (reference sequence). The CDR3 DNA reads TGTGCCAGCAGCCAAGAAGACTTCGGGGTAGCCAAAAACATTCAGTACTTC. This translates into CASSQEDFGVAKNIQYF.

This clone was picked up a small number of times. The CDR3 is CSASTKETQYF. The CDR3 bases are TGCAGTGCTAGCACTAAAGAGACCCAGTACTTC. V usage is TRBV20-1 and J usage is TRBJ2-5, with D hard to call. This CDR3 region has 11 residues. V was pared by 3 bases and J by 3 bases, with 5 bases between. Germline V gene lookup returns CDR1 DFQATT and CDR2 SNEGSKA (reference sequence).

V is TRBV6-5 and J is TRBJ2-5, with TRBD2 matching 8 bases. This CDR3 has 14 residues. Unmatched junction bases numbered 2, after V lost 3 bases and J lost 2 bases. Germline V CDR1 and CDR2: MNHEY, SVGAGI. This CDR3 reads CASSYAGGQETQYF. CDR3 nucleotide sequence: TGTGCCAGCAGTTATGCGGGGGGTCAAGAGACCCAGTACTTC.

The chain carries TRBV6-5 and TRBJ2-1; 7 nucleotides match TRBD1. Germline-derived CDR1 and CDR2 are MNHEY and SVGAGI. The CDR3 has 15 residues. After removal of 2 bases from V and 4 bases from J, the junction contained 5 bases not matched to a gene. The CDR3 spells CASSYRSGGYNEQFF. CDR3 in DNA: TGTGCCAGCAGTTACCGGTCAGGGGGTTACAATGAGCAGTTCTTC.

The chain carries TRBV3-1 (or the pseudogene TRBV3-2) and TRBJ1-2; 8 positions match TRBD1. V dropped 6 bases and J dropped 8; count of bases not matched to a gene: 11. CDR1 is LGHDT and CDR2 is YNNKEL in the germline V gene (reference sequence). The CDR3 is 14 amino acids. In DNA form, the CDR3 reads TGTGCCAGCAGTGATGGGCAGGGGGCAGGCGGCTACACCTTC. Amino acid sequence: CASSDGQGAGGYTF.

The chain combines TRBV15 with TRBJ2-6, with D unclear. From germline, CDR1 is LNHNV and CDR2 YYDKDF (reference sequence). The CDR3 sequence is 15 residues long. V was cut by 0 bases and J by 0 bases, with 3 bases left in between. CDR3 loop: CATSRDNSGANVLTF. CDR3 sequence (DNA): TGTGCCACCAGCAGAGACAACTCTGGGGCCAACGTCCTGACTTTC.